A selection of T cell receptor beta chains follows, all from one sample in a study of beta chain features in type 1 diabetes. The table came from immunoSEQ multiplex PCR; TCRdb's copy has only in-frame clones and leaves some out. The table has about 300,000 clones, around 7.3% seen once; the top ten hold roughly 0.94%. Source material: central memory CD4+ T cells from blood. Source of these receptors: a woman under 30 in good health. Each CDR3 is given with its conserved first and last residue. Fields, in order: D gene, V gene, clone size, J gene, CDR3 DNA, CDR3 protein. D genes are given only for firm matches. Clone size is given for some rows only: seen once, a few or many times, or a class if the clone is expanded.

d_call: TRBD2
v_call: TRBV9
clone_size: many
j_call: TRBJ2-4
cdr3_nt: TGTGCCAGCAGCGTAACCCCGGGTAGCGGGATGAACATTCAGTACTTC
cdr3_aa: CASSVTPGSGMNIQYF

d_call: TRBD1
v_call: TRBV18
clone_size: once
j_call: TRBJ1-2
cdr3_nt: TGTGCCAGCTCATTAGAAGGGACAGGGGCCTATGGCTACACCTTC
cdr3_aa: CASSLEGTGAYGYTF

d_call: NA
v_call: TRBV5-1
clone_size: few
j_call: TRBJ2-5
cdr3_nt: TGCGCCTGCAGTCTAGGGCCGCAAGAGACCCAGTACTTC
cdr3_aa: CACSLGPQETQYF

d_call: NA
v_call: TRBV29-1
clone_size: NA
j_call: TRBJ2-5
cdr3_nt: TGCAGCGCCACTAAGGGGAGTGACGAGACCCAGTACTTC
cdr3_aa: CSATKGSDETQYF

d_call: NA
v_call: TRBV2
clone_size: NA
j_call: TRBJ2-5
cdr3_nt: TGTGCCAGCGCAGCCCACCAAGAGACCCAGTACTTC
cdr3_aa: CASAAHQETQYF

d_call: TRBD2
v_call: TRBV7-2
clone_size: NA
j_call: TRBJ2-2
cdr3_nt: TGTGCCAGCAGCCCCGGGGGGGCGGGCACCGGGGAGCTGTTTTTT
cdr3_aa: CASSPGGAGTGELFF

d_call: NA
v_call: TRBV2
clone_size: few
j_call: TRBJ2-3
cdr3_nt: TGTGCCAGCAGTGTTCAGCACAGGACAGATACGCAGTATTTT
cdr3_aa: CASSVQHRTDTQYF

d_call: NA
v_call: TRBV6-6
clone_size: few
j_call: TRBJ2-7
cdr3_nt: TGTGCCAGCAGTTACCCCGGGGCCGGGGACTACGAGCAGTACTTC
cdr3_aa: CASSYPGAGDYEQYF

d_call: TRBD1
v_call: TRBV6-5
clone_size: few
j_call: TRBJ1-6
cdr3_nt: TGTGCCAGCAGTTACCTACCGGGACAGTATAATTCACCCCTCCACTTT
cdr3_aa: CASSYLPGQYNSPLHF

d_call: NA
v_call: TRBV6-1
clone_size: few
j_call: TRBJ1-5
cdr3_nt: TGTGCCAGCAGTGATCGAGGGCTCAGCAATCAGCCCCAGCATTTT
cdr3_aa: CASSDRGLSNQPQHF

d_call: NA
v_call: TRBV27
clone_size: NA
j_call: TRBJ2-1
cdr3_nt: TGTGCCAGCAGTTTACTCGCCAGGAATCCCAATGAGCAGTTCTTC
cdr3_aa: CASSLLARNPNEQFF

d_call: NA
v_call: TRBV30
clone_size: few
j_call: TRBJ2-1
cdr3_nt: TGTGCCTGGAAGGGCGGGCCTTACAATGAGCAGTTCTTC
cdr3_aa: CAWKGGPYNEQFF

d_call: NA
v_call: TRBV11-3
clone_size: NA
j_call: TRBJ2-3
cdr3_nt: TGTGCCAGCAGCTTTGGATCCGGGAGCACAGATACGCAGTATTTT
cdr3_aa: CASSFGSGSTDTQYF

d_call: NA
v_call: TRBV5-1
clone_size: few
j_call: TRBJ2-6
cdr3_nt: TGCGCCAGCAGCTTGGCCCAGACAGGACCTGGGGCCAACGTCCTGACTTTC
cdr3_aa: CASSLAQTGPGANVLTF

d_call: NA
v_call: TRBV7-9
clone_size: NA
j_call: TRBJ1-2
cdr3_nt: TGTGCCAGCAGCTTAGCGTCCGGGGCCTATGGCTACACCTTC
cdr3_aa: CASSLASGAYGYTF

d_call: NA
v_call: TRBV4-3
clone_size: NA
j_call: TRBJ1-5
cdr3_nt: TGCGCCAGCAGCCAAGATTCGAGGCCTGATCAGCCCCAGCATTTT
cdr3_aa: CASSQDSRPDQPQHF

d_call: TRBD1
v_call: TRBV7-2
clone_size: few
j_call: TRBJ2-7
cdr3_nt: TGTGCCAGCAGCAGACAGGGGCCCTCCTACGAGCAGTACTTC
cdr3_aa: CASSRQGPSYEQYF

d_call: TRBD2
v_call: TRBV19
clone_size: NA
j_call: TRBJ2-7
cdr3_nt: TGTGCCACCTCGCCTATTAGCGGGAGGGCCCGGAACGAGCAGTACTTC
cdr3_aa: CATSPISGRARNEQYF

d_call: NA
v_call: TRBV7-2
clone_size: many
j_call: TRBJ2-3
cdr3_nt: TGTGCCAGCACAGACTACCTGAACACAGATACGCAGTATTTT
cdr3_aa: CASTDYLNTDTQYF

d_call: TRBD1
v_call: TRBV7-9
clone_size: few
j_call: TRBJ1-2
cdr3_nt: TGTGCCAGCAGCTTCGGACAGGGGAACTATGGCTACACCTTC
cdr3_aa: CASSFGQGNYGYTF

d_call: NA
v_call: TRBV7-9
clone_size: few
j_call: TRBJ2-7
cdr3_nt: TGTGCCAGCAGCTCCGACTACCTGCCCTACGAGCAGTACTTC
cdr3_aa: CASSSDYLPYEQYF

d_call: TRBD1
v_call: TRBV7-9
clone_size: few
j_call: TRBJ1-4
cdr3_nt: TGTGCCAGCAGCTTGGGGACAGATAATGAAAAACTGTTTTTT
cdr3_aa: CASSLGTDNEKLFF

d_call: TRBD1
v_call: TRBV5-6
clone_size: NA
j_call: TRBJ1-2
cdr3_nt: TGTGCCAGCAGCTTGGCACAGGGGAGCTATGGCTACACCTTC
cdr3_aa: CASSLAQGSYGYTF

d_call: NA
v_call: TRBV11-3
clone_size: few
j_call: TRBJ1-2
cdr3_nt: TGTGCCAGCAGCCAAGGGACGGGATATTATGGCTACACCTTC
cdr3_aa: CASSQGTGYYGYTF

d_call: NA
v_call: TRBV18
clone_size: few
j_call: TRBJ2-2
cdr3_nt: TGTGCCAGCTCACCACCCGAGACAGGGAGGATCGGGGAGCTGTTTTTT
cdr3_aa: CASSPPETGRIGELFF

d_call: NA
v_call: TRBV25-1
clone_size: many
j_call: TRBJ2-3
cdr3_nt: TGTGCCAGCAGTGTGGGGGCTGGCGGGGGACTCACAGATACGCAGTATTTT
cdr3_aa: CASSVGAGGGLTDTQYF

d_call: TRBD2
v_call: TRBV9
clone_size: many
j_call: TRBJ2-2
cdr3_nt: TGTGCCAGCAGCCCACTAGCGCAATCGAACACCGGGGAGCTGTTTTTT
cdr3_aa: CASSPLAQSNTGELFF

d_call: NA
v_call: TRBV7-9
clone_size: many
j_call: TRBJ2-1
cdr3_nt: TGTGCCAAGCAGACCGGTCGTAGTGAGCAGTTCTTC
cdr3_aa: CAKQTGRSEQFF

d_call: TRBD1
v_call: TRBV9
clone_size: few
j_call: TRBJ1-5
cdr3_nt: TGTGCCAGCAGCGTTGGGGGGACAGGGGGTGATCAGCCCCAGCATTTT
cdr3_aa: CASSVGGTGGDQPQHF

d_call: TRBD2
v_call: TRBV4-3
clone_size: few
j_call: TRBJ2-7
cdr3_nt: TGCGCCAGCAGCCGGTTCCGGGAGGACGTCTACGAGCAGTACTTC
cdr3_aa: CASSRFREDVYEQYF

d_call: NA
v_call: TRBV29-1
clone_size: NA
j_call: TRBJ2-3
cdr3_nt: TGCAGCGTTCGGGGAGGAGTCACAGATACGCAGTATTTT
cdr3_aa: CSVRGGVTDTQYF

d_call: NA
v_call: TRBV27
clone_size: NA
j_call: TRBJ2-6
cdr3_nt: TGTGCCAGCAGTTTTTTGCGCTCTGGGGCCAACGTCCTGACTTTC
cdr3_aa: CASSFLRSGANVLTF

d_call: NA
v_call: TRBV19
clone_size: NA
j_call: TRBJ2-1
cdr3_nt: TGTGCCAGTACCGTAACCCGGGACATAATAGGTGAGCAGTTCTTC
cdr3_aa: CASTVTRDIIGEQFF

d_call: TRBD2
v_call: TRBV11-3
clone_size: few
j_call: TRBJ2-7
cdr3_nt: TGTGCCAGCAGCTTACAGGGCGGGAGCTCCTACGAGCAGTACTTC
cdr3_aa: CASSLQGGSSYEQYF

d_call: TRBD1
v_call: TRBV7-8
clone_size: NA
j_call: TRBJ1-4
cdr3_nt: TGTGCCAGCAGCTTCCTGACAGGGACGAATGAAAAACTGTTTTTT
cdr3_aa: CASSFLTGTNEKLFF

d_call: NA
v_call: TRBV2
clone_size: few
j_call: TRBJ2-5
cdr3_nt: TGTGCCAGCAGTGTGCGTACAGTCCAAGAGACCCAGTACTTC
cdr3_aa: CASSVRTVQETQYF